This T cell receptor beta chain was observed in a study of T cells in Graves' hyperthyroidism and ophthalmopathy. This clonotype was counted many times. Using RNA transcripts as the source, TCR beta CDR3 regions were amplified. The study used the HTBI primer set for a first-round RT-PCR of the TCR CDR3. TCRdb used MiXCR to reprocess the multiplex PCR reads, holding one entry per CDR3 protein. The sample contains about 520,000 distinct CDR3 sequences, roughly a quarter of which appear only once. The sequence was collected from a woman aged 25-40 years with Graves' ophthalmopathy. The sample comprised blood.

CDR3 residues: CASSSTGHYGYTF. In DNA, the CDR3 is TGTGCCAGCAGTTCCACGGGACACTATGGCTACACCTTC. The chain recombines TRBV6-5 with TRBJ1-2; D perhaps matches TRBD1 (5 bases). Germline CDR1 and CDR2: MNHEY and SVGAGI. The V end was cut by 4 bases, the J end by 3 bases, with 9 bases between. This CDR3 has 13 residues.